One sample yielded the 2 T cell receptor beta chains listed below, sequenced in a study of OX40 agonist ivuxolimab in advanced cancers. Profiling relied on immunoSEQ multiplex PCR, and the TCRdb table lists in-frame clones only, not all of them. The repertoire holds some 60,000 clones, approximately 86% seen once, with 3.9% in the top ten. Material: CD4+ or CD8+ T cells sorted from blood, obtained in a trial of the OX40 agonist ivuxolimab. All receptors derive from an adult with an advanced solid tumor such as melanoma, head and neck, liver or kidney cancer.

The chain is built from TRBV6-5 and TRBJ2-7; no reliable D call. The CDR3 has 14 amino acids. The germline V gene has CDR1 MNHEY and CDR2 SVGAGI. V lost 2 bases and J lost 6, with 14 bases in between. Here the CDR3 reads CASSYIQGLGEQYF. The CDR3 DNA follows: TGTGCCAGCAGTTACATCCAAGGTTTGGGCGAGCAGTACTTC.

The V gene is TRBV7-8, the J gene TRBJ1-4; D unclear. There are 14 residues in the CDR3. CDR1 is SGHVS and CDR2 is FQNEAQ in the germline V gene. Trimming pared 3 bases from V and 9 bases from J, leaving 14 bases between. This CDR3 reads CASSFFGLDKKLFF. Here the CDR3 DNA reads TGTGCCAGCAGCTTCTTTGGGTTAGATAAAAAACTGTTTTTT. Full variable domain (remainder filled in from reference TRBV7-8 and TRBJ1-4): GAGVSQSPRYKVAKRGQDVALRCDPISGHVSLFWYQQALGQGPEFLTYFQNEAQLDKSGLPSDRFFAERPEGSVSTLKIQRTQQEDSAVYLCASSFFGLDKKLFFGSGTQLSVL.